What follows are 27 T cell receptor beta chains derived from one specimen sequenced in a study of CD8 T cells in ankylosing spondylitis. TCRdb itself ran the 5' RACE reads through MiXCR, one entry per CDR3 protein. This sample has around 450,000 distinct CDR3 sequences, with roughly a quarter found just once. Their specific antigens are unknown. Whole-study findings and limits: One TCR beta motif, made up of roughly eight highly homologous variants, appeared characteristic of ankylosing spondylitis blood.

Sample: blood, either unsorted or a sorted T cell fraction (not recorded which). All receptors come from a male donor with ankylosing spondylitis.

This clonotype occurred a few times. The CDR3 nucleotides are TGTGCCAGCAGCCCCCGGGTGAGCGGCACCGGGGAGCTGTTTTTT. This encodes CASSPRVSGTGELFF. The chain links TRBV5-6 to TRBJ2-2; a weak D match, TRBD2 (5 bases). CDR3 length: 15 residues. Germline-derived CDR1 and CDR2 are SGHDT and YYEEEE. V lost 4 bases, J lost 4 bases, and 14 bases lay in between.

A few counts support this clonotype. V gene TRBV5-1 combines with J gene TRBJ2-3; tentative D call: TRBD2 (5 bases). Germline V gives CDR1 SGHRS, CDR2 YFSETQ. V lost 2 bases to trimming and J lost 4 bases, with 14 bases between them. This CDR3 spans 15 amino acids. The CDR3 DNA reads TGCGCCAGCAGCTTAGGCTATAGCGCATCAGATACGCAGTATTTT. It specifies CASSLGYSASDTQYF. Filled out from reference TRBV5-1 and TRBJ2-3, the complete variable domain reads KAGVTQTPRYLIKTRGQQVTLSCSPISGHRSVSWYQQTPGQGLQFLFEYFSETQRNKGNFPGRFSGRQFSNSRSEMNVSTLELGDSALYLCASSLGYSASDTQYFGPGTRLTVL.

V gene TRBV15 combines with J gene TRBJ1-1; D uncertain. Germline-derived CDR1 and CDR2 are LNHNV and YYDKDF (reference sequence). CDR3 size: 15 residues. Trimming took off 0 bases at V and 0 bases at J, with 8 bases between the two ends. In DNA, the CDR3 is TGTGCCACCAGCAGAGAAAGGGCGCTGAACACTGAAGCTTTCTTT. Protein: CATSRERALNTEAFF.

V gene TRBV24-1 combines with J gene TRBJ1-5; D unclear. V lost 3 bases, J lost 4 bases, and 6 bases lay in between. From germline, CDR1 is KGHDR and CDR2 SFDVKD. The CDR3 has 13 residues. CDR3 residues: CATSDGENQPQHF. The CDR3 DNA reads as TGTGCCACCAGTGATGGCGAGAATCAGCCCCAGCATTTT.

V is TRBV7-6 and J is TRBJ2-5, with D maybe TRBD1 (6 bases). CDR3 length: 15 amino acids. V was pared by 0 bases and J by 7 bases, with 15 bases between. The V gene's germline CDR1 is SGHVS and CDR2 FNYEAQ. The CDR3 sequence is CASSLASGGLGTQYF. The CDR3 bases are TGTGCCAGCAGCTTAGCTAGTGGGGGCCTGGGGACCCAGTACTTC.

The chain has TRBV27 and TRBJ1-6; perhaps TRBD1 as D (6 bases). The germline V and J ends were trimmed by 5 bases and 9 bases, with 20 bases remaining between them. CDR1 is MNHEY, CDR2 SMNVEV, per germline (reference sequence). This CDR3 contains 16 residues. The CDR3 region has the DNA TGTGCCAGCAGTCTCCAGGGGCGGCACTCCGGTTCACCCCTCCACTTT. This gives the protein CASSLQGRHSGSPLHF.

The CDR3 DNA sequence: TGTGCCAGCAGTGGACAGGCTTTTGAAAAACTGTTTTTT. It is translated as CASSGQAFEKLFF. The chain uses TRBV2 and TRBJ1-4; D is possibly TRBD1 (6 bases). Germline CDR1 is SNHLY and CDR2 is FYNNEI. The V and J ends lost 4 bases and 7 bases respectively, with 10 bases between them. The CDR3 has 13 residues. The whole variable domain, remainder taken from reference TRBV2 and TRBJ1-4, is EPEVTQTPSHQVTQMGQEVILRCVPISNHLYFYWYRQILGQKVEFLVSFYNNEISEKSEIFDDQFSVERPDGSNFTLKIRSTKLEDSAMYFCASSGQAFEKLFFGSGTQLSVL.

This rearrangement joins TRBV3-1 to TRBJ2-7, with D maybe TRBD2 (5 bases). The V end was cut by 4 bases, the J end by 4 bases, with 14 bases between. The CDR3 extends over 14 amino acids. CDR1 is LGHDT, CDR2 YNNKEL, per germline (reference sequence). CDR3 amino acids: CASSLGVLRYEQYF. CDR3 DNA sequence: TGTGCCAGCAGCCTCGGGGTCCTTCGGTACGAGCAGTACTTC.

This clonotype was observed a few times. The chain couples TRBV5-1 to TRBJ2-3, with 8 bases aligning to TRBD2. V lost 4 bases and J lost 4; bases outside the gene matches: 8. Germline V lookup: CDR1 SGHRS, CDR2 YFSETQ. This CDR3 has 15 residues. This CDR3 reads CASSDLAGGSDTQYF. CDR3 nucleotide sequence: TGCGCCAGCAGCGACCTGGCGGGAGGCTCAGATACGCAGTATTTT.

This clonotype was detected a few times. The V gene is TRBV20-1, the J gene TRBJ2-7; 10 nucleotides agree with TRBD1. Germline V gene lookup returns CDR1 DFQATT and CDR2 SNEGSKA (reference sequence). J was trimmed by 5 bases and V by 6 bases; bases with no gene match: 4. The CDR3 covers 12 residues. The CDR3 loop reads CSAEDRGDEQYF. The DNA of the CDR3 is TGCAGTGCAGAGGACAGGGGGGACGAGCAGTACTTC.

CDR3 coding DNA: TGTGCCACCAGTGATCTTTCGTCCGGGACAGGTCAATTCTTC. This codes for CATSDLSSGTGQFF. The chain has TRBV24-1 and TRBJ2-1; 8 bases match TRBD1. Germline V gene sequence: CDR1 KGHDR, CDR2 SFDVKD. J was trimmed by 16 bases and V by 3 bases; bases with no gene match: 13. The CDR3 runs 14 residues.

V is TRBV24-1 and J is TRBJ2-1; TRBD2 agrees at 11 bases. The V gene end was trimmed by 3 bases and the J gene end by 6 bases; junction bases not matched to a gene: 18. Germline lookup yields CDR1 KGHDR and CDR2 SFDVKD. The CDR3 consists of 20 residues. The CDR3 DNA reads as TGTGCCACCAGTGATCCACCCGGGACTAGCGGTATCCTAACCCTCAATGAGCAGTTCTTC. It encodes CATSDPPGTSGILTLNEQFF.

The chain recombines TRBV7-2 with TRBJ2-7; 10 nucleotides line up with TRBD2. Germline CDR1 is SGHTA and CDR2 is FQGNSA. The CDR3 length is 15 residues. After removal of 1 base from V and 5 bases from J, the junction contained 5 bases not matched to a gene. CDR3 amino acids: CASSLVLAGGNEQYF. The CDR3 nucleotides read TGTGCCAGCAGCTTAGTCTTAGCGGGAGGCAACGAGCAGTACTTC.

The sample holds a few counts of this clonotype. The chain carries TRBV7-2 and TRBJ2-3; D ambiguous. CDR1 is SGHTA, CDR2 FQGNSA, per germline. This CDR3 spans 14 amino acids. Trimming removed 1 base from V and 1 base from J, with 6 bases in between. Here the CDR3 reads CASSLVPRTDTQYF. Written as DNA, the CDR3 is TGTGCCAGCAGCTTAGTCCCCCGCACAGATACGCAGTATTTT.

This clonotype was found a few times. The V and J genes are TRBV7-9 and TRBJ1-4; D may be TRBD1 (5 bases). CDR1 is SEHNR and CDR2 is FQNEAQ in the germline V gene (reference sequence). The V end lost 5 bases, the J end lost 7 bases, and 14 bases lay between the germline ends. This CDR3 is 14 amino acids long. Here the CDR3 DNA reads TGTGCCAGCAGCACCGGGACCGGGGCTGAAAAACTGTTTTTT. Its protein product is CASSTGTGAEKLFF.

The J gene is TRBJ1-1, the V gene TRBV19; 9 bases align to TRBD1. This CDR3 region has 15 residues. Germline V lookup: CDR1 LNHDA, CDR2 SQIVND (reference sequence). Trimming took 5 bases from V and 3 from J; bases not matched to a gene: 7. The CDR3 here is CASSVQGAPDTEAFF. The CDR3 region has the DNA TGTGCCAGTAGTGTACAGGGGGCGCCGGACACTGAAGCTTTCTTT.

The CDR3 DNA is TGTGCCAGCAGCTTAGTTCCTTTCCGGGACAATTCCTACAATGAGCAGTTCTTC. This codes for CASSLVPFRDNSYNEQFF. The chain couples TRBV11-1 to TRBJ2-1; D perhaps matches TRBD1 (6 bases). This CDR3 comprises 18 residues. Germline-derived CDR1 and CDR2 are SGHAT and FQDESV (reference sequence). The ends were cut back, 1 base at V and 1 base at J, with 17 bases in the middle.

The chain links TRBV12-3 or TRBV12-4 to TRBJ2-1, with D maybe TRBD2 (5 bases). CDR3 length equals 13 residues. V dropped 5 bases and J dropped 5 bases, with 10 bases sitting between them. The CDR3 DNA follows: TGTGCCAGCAGTGGACTGGCAGACAATGAGCAGTTCTTC. The encoded protein is CASSGLADNEQFF.

This clonotype was found a few times. The J gene is TRBJ2-3, the V gene TRBV11-2; D gene ambiguous. Deletions cut 5 bases from V and 1 base from J, with 13 bases between. The CDR3 consists of 15 residues. CDR1 SGHAT and CDR2 FQNNGV come from the germline V gene. Written as DNA, the CDR3 is TGTGCCAGCAGCGTACGCCGTTCCGGCACAGATACGCAGTATTTT. Translated, it gives CASSVRRSGTDTQYF.

The rearrangement links TRBV12-3 or TRBV12-4 to TRBJ2-1; TRBD1 aligns across 9 bases. The J segment lost 8 bases and the V segment lost 5 bases, leaving 7 bases of the junction unmatched. The CDR3 is 14 residues long. The CDR3 region is CASSQQGATDEQFF. The CDR3 DNA is TGTGCCAGCAGTCAACAGGGGGCAACGGATGAGCAGTTCTTC.

This clonotype came up a few times. CDR3 sequence (DNA): TGCGCCAGCAGCTTGGGGCTAGCGGACTACGAGCAGTACTTC. Translated, it gives CASSLGLADYEQYF. The chain uses TRBV5-1 and TRBJ2-7; 7 bases are shared with TRBD2. CDR1 is SGHRS, CDR2 YFSETQ, per germline. The CDR3 extends over 14 amino acids. V lost 0 bases to trimming and J lost 3 bases; unmatched junction nucleotides: 3.

This clonotype came up a few times. The genes are TRBV2 and TRBJ2-3, with D tentatively TRBD2 (6 bases). Between the trimmed V and J ends, which lost 8 bases and 0 bases, there was a span of 9 bases. From germline, CDR1 is SNHLY and CDR2 FYNNEI. This CDR3 has 13 residues. CDR3 sequence (DNA): TGTGCCAGCCCCGGGAGAAGCACAGATACGCAGTATTTT. Translating it yields CASPGRSTDTQYF.

The sample holds many counts of this clonotype. This rearrangement joins TRBV4-2 to TRBJ2-2; TRBD1 agrees at 11 bases. The CDR3 is 18 amino acids. The germline gives CDR1 LGHNA, CDR2 YNFKEQ. J lost 7 bases, V lost 0 bases, and 10 bases had no gene match. CDR3 nucleotides: TGTGCCAGCAGCCAAGATAGAGGGACAGGGGGAGGTTACGGGGAGCTGTTTTTT. It encodes CASSQDRGTGGGYGELFF.

This clonotype was picked up a small number of times. This sequence joins TRBV3-1 and TRBJ2-1; D tentatively reads TRBD1 or TRBD2 (5 bases each). CDR1 is LGHDT and CDR2 is YNNKEL in the germline V gene (reference sequence). The CDR3 contains 16 residues. The V gene lost 4 bases and the J gene lost 5 bases, with 18 bases spanning the gap. CDR3 sequence reads: CASSLGGAGTDNEQFF. The CDR3 DNA sequence: TGTGCCAGCAGCCTCGGTGGTGCCGGGACGGACAATGAGCAGTTCTTC.

The genes are TRBV12-3 or TRBV12-4 and TRBJ2-3; D possibly corresponds to TRBD1 (6 bases). This CDR3 has 14 amino acids. Between the trimmed V and J ends, which lost 8 bases and 0 bases, there was a span of 12 bases. In nucleotides, the CDR3 is TGTGCCAGCGAACAGGGCACTAGCACAGATACGCAGTATTTT. It translates to CASEQGTSTDTQYF.

The chain is built from TRBV11-2 and TRBJ1-1, with TRBD1 matching 10 bases. Germline V gene data show CDR1 as SGHAT and CDR2 as FQNNGV. The J segment lost 5 bases and the V segment lost 5 bases, leaving 5 bases of the junction unmatched. The CDR3 is made up of 14 amino acids. The DNA for the CDR3 is TGTGCCAGCAGCATCCTGGGACAGGGGACTGAAGCTTTCTTT. As protein: CASSILGQGTEAFF.

This sequence joins TRBV5-1 and TRBJ2-1, with D hard to call. From germline, CDR1 is SGHRS and CDR2 YFSETQ. The CDR3 totals 14 residues. Trimming took off 0 bases at V and 6 bases at J, with 10 bases between the two ends. The CDR3 bases are TGCGCCAGCAGCTTGGGGGTTAGTAGCAATGAGCAGTTCTTC. Translation gives CASSLGVSSNEQFF.